This T cell receptor (beta chain) was identified during a study of cytomegalovirus exposure and HLA in healthy donors (dated by TCRdb to 2017 to 2019). As for the study more broadly: An earlier analysis of approximately 640 of the donors reported approximately 270 Gb of sequence data and 117 million unique TCR beta sequences from about 200 million T cells. Typing coverage varied by locus: about 620-640 donors for A, B, C, DRB1 and DQB1; approximately 520 for DQA1; about 600 for DPA1; some 470 for DPB1. Donor age, sex, ethnicity and CMV serostatus were collected together with the repertoire data. In an earlier analysis of 500 to 650 of the donors, high-throughput TCR beta sequencing was used to judge whether each TCR beta V gene segment behaved as functional or pseudogenic. On average, roughly 240,000 unique TCR beta nucleotide sequences were sequenced per donor among several hundred genotyped donors of the cohort, with roughly 20% of those sequences being non-productive. Both class I and class II loci were covered by HLA typing, at four-digit resolution. The T cell repertoires of under 750 subjects were profiled by immunosequencing and related to cytomegalovirus serostatus. To study patterns of TCR occurrence, a later analysis re-analyzed previously published TCR beta repertoires from 550 to 800 donors and added high-resolution HLA genotyping. A separate validation cohort of approximately 130 different subjects was used in addition to the roughly 670-subject first cohort. The study combined high-throughput TCR immunosequencing, statistical association of individual TCRs with disease status, and machine learning to predict cytomegalovirus infection status. Four or five DR-DQ haplotypes were treated as single units for association and clustering because of strong linkage in the cohort. Rather than using new phenotypic data, the later analysis identified candidate immune exposures from TCR beta sequences and from how often those sequences occurred across donors. Of the 300 to 400 genotyped donors, approximately 83% fell in the genetic ancestry cluster associated with self-reported Caucasian donors. The aim of the study was to test whether cataloging public T cell receptors could identify signatures of past pathogen exposure. Every repertoire in the discovery cohort had been generated on one and the same sequencing platform. An early release covering 550 to 650 HLA-typed donors comprised about 290 gigabases of sequencing data and roughly 85 million unique TCR sequences. Genome-wide SNP genotypes for about 65% of the 666 donors were used in a later genetic analysis, which treated that subset as a discovery cohort.

This clone showed up just a few times. It lacks a known antigen. No base quality values were provided; no much bigger clone lies one nucleotide off. Libraries were prepared through the immunoSEQ multiplex PCR assay. For the multiplex PCR, a mixture combining 60 forward primers for TCR Vbeta segments and 13 reverse primers for TCR Jbeta segments was used. The CDR3 region of rearranged TCR beta genes was amplified from genomic DNA with a multiplex PCR assay. On the Illumina HiSeq System, the amplified TCR beta libraries were sequenced as 87-base-pair reads. The published analysis was carried out like this. In a later analysis, tens of millions of unique TCR beta chains were counted across the approximately 640 repertoires, and around 10 million of these chains were shared by at least two donors. To remove PCR and sequencing errors, raw reads were error-corrected and collapsed into unique sequences using a nearest-neighbor algorithm that merged closely related sequences. CDR3 sequences were aligned to IMGT reference sequences to assign V, D and J gene segments. For a sequence to be retained, at least a six-nucleotide match to both a V gene segment and a J gene segment was required. Rearrangements were called productive when the CDR3 lacked stop codons and stayed in frame with V and J; all others were non-productive. CDR3 was defined according to IMGT convention as the region running from the second conserved V-encoded cysteine to the conserved J-encoded phenylalanine. The earlier analysis of about 620 of the donors excluded sequences that lacked an unambiguous match to a single V gene segment. In an earlier analysis of several hundred of the donors, V segments were called functional above 56.7% productive rearrangements and were called segregating when the between-donor standard deviation exceeded 5%. A statistical classification framework was built for diagnosing cytomegalovirus status from the catalog of TCR beta chain sequences. In a later analysis, TCR nucleotide sequences were compared against IMGT/GENE-DB human TR gene sequences so that V and J genes could be assigned. Using the TCRdist pipeline, a later analysis assigned CDR3 sequences along with most-parsimonious VDJ recombination scenarios. In a later analysis, every TCR beta chain was defined by the combination of its CDR3 amino acid sequence and its V-gene family, and reads without a unique V-gene family were dropped. A later analysis removed several hundred highly shared, low-generation-probability nucleotide sequences to deal with suspected cross-contamination and a sequencing artifact. In a later analysis, a clonal expansion index for each public chain was calculated from normalized within-repertoire ranks of inferred template counts. In a later analysis, generation probabilities were computed using a VDJ recombination model fitted to out-of-frame rearrangements, and the results were checked against IGoR. A later analysis scored TCR-TCR, TCR-HLA and TCR-CMV co-occurrence with hypergeometric tests, applying a repertoire-size bias correction to TCR pairs. False discovery rates were estimated in a later analysis by permuting HLA or CMV assignments 20 times. In a later analysis, co-occurring TCRs were grouped using DBSCAN, with TCRdist sequence similarity added in when clustering inside HLA-allele-positive subsets. Co-occurrence clustering excluded repertoires with fewer than 30,000 or more than 120,000 public chains, plus five with anomalous nucleotide sharing. Sourced from immuneACCESS, this table was stored by TCRdb with only in-frame sequences that have V and J called. A share of the clones is absent; for the studies checked, an unresolved V gene accounts for under half, and the remainder has no known explanation. That table furnishes V, J and clone size, whereas the DNA furnished D and trimming. The sample data list approximately 120,000 clones, and just under 70% of these were observed just once. The ten largest make up 5.4% of the sample.

In the germline V gene, CDR1 corresponds to SGHTA and CDR2 to FQGNSA. The CDR3, from cysteine to phenylalanine, totals 14 residues. Only the CDR3 part of the read is kept: 42 bases, read in frame from the first base. Trimming removed 1 base from V and 5 bases from J, leaving 11 bases between the germline ends. The investigation overall reported the following: Broadly in line with IMGT annotations, most TCR beta V segments showed up in productive rearrangements about 90% or about 30% of the time in an earlier analysis of 587 of the donors. A total of 150 or so TCR beta chains were listed by the study as associated with cytomegalovirus. A cluster of highly shared sequence variants was judged likely to represent a technical artifact of the sequencing pipeline. In a later analysis, HLA-associated TCR beta chains were found to be more clonally expanded and to have lower generation probabilities than equally common non-associated chains. Most TCR sequences were observed very rarely across donors, whereas some public TCRs were present in many individuals. The classifier was reported to diagnose cytomegalovirus status with high specificity and sensitivity in both the original and validation cohorts. According to a later analysis, parvovirus B19, influenza, CMV and Epstein-Barr virus appeared linked to several top co-occurrence clusters. A further reported finding was that TCR beta sequences accurately predicted the HLA-A and HLA-B alleles for most subjects in the first cohort. A few of the identified cytomegalovirus-associated TCR beta chains were confirmed in vitro to be specific for cytomegalovirus antigens. A later analysis found that TCR association rates varied across HLA loci, with DRB1 alleles showing the most associated TCRs and HLA-C alleles the fewest. Compared with the roughly 700-donor mean, donors in an Asian-associated ancestry cluster had fewer N-insertions in productive TCRs, according to a later genetic analysis. HLA typing was unavailable for some donors at each locus, so association tests used only the typed subset. Sequencing depth was assumed to be roughly uniform across donors in the presence/absence analyses, though that assumption may not hold. Linkage disequilibrium might explain the correlated functional status among segregating V segments, but an unknown experimental factor could not be ruled out. V-gene and J-gene trimming of TCR beta chains was associated with a missense DCLRE1C variant in a later genetic analysis, and the association was replicated in an independent cohort. The authors suggested that the approach could potentially be extended to other disease states and immunological phenotypes. Some IMGT-functional V segments, including TRBV6-2 and TRBV6-3, could not be told apart with the 87-base-pair reads, so those segments were excluded. Immune exposure information for the cohort was limited to CMV serostatus. Because counts were too low, roughly 18 rarely observed V segments, including chromosome 9 orphons, were left out of the earlier analysis of about 620 of the donors. In this cohort, only TCR beta chains were sequenced, and detectable features were limited by the absence of alpha or paired-chain data. Strong co-occurrence of HLA alleles, especially DR and DQ, made assigning TCR associations to individual alleles difficult. At a false discovery rate of 0.05, a later analysis linked 16,951 TCR beta sequences to specific HLA alleles. According to a later analysis, most CMV-associated TCR beta chains appeared to be HLA-restricted, and the HLA associations seemed to be driven largely by CMV exposure.

The cohort consisted of 600 to 750 healthy bone marrow donors. All cohort members were sampled while nominally healthy, although unrecorded immune exposures were likely present. The donor tested CMV seropositive and was one of the 289 seropositive cohort members. Each donor provided a peripheral blood sample, and peripheral blood mononuclear cells were used for TCR beta sequencing. The Qiagen DNeasy Blood Extraction Kit was used to extract genomic DNA from the blood cell samples. The receptor was isolated from a woman aged 65 to 85 in good health and CMV-seropositive. Sequenced input: PBMCs. Recombination linked TRBV7-2 to TRBJ2-5, with TRBD2 as a weak D call on 6 bases. For the CDR3, the sequence is CASSLGGVQETQYF. The nucleotide sequence reads as follows: TGTGCCAGCAGCTTAGGGGGGGTGCAGGAGACCCAGTACTTC.